This paragraph reports one T cell receptor (beta chain). Its antigen is unknown. The record has no base qualities; no much larger clone is one base away. This specimen comes from a study of blood T cell repertoires in COVID-19 (dated by TCRdb to between 2020 and 2021). Background on the whole study: Collaborator samples came from the United States, Italy and Spain and covered acute and convalescent phases of COVID-19. Where HLA class I and class II types were available, the types were taken from metadata supplied by the sample provider, not from assay-based typing. The repertoires were made available in a free public database intended to serve as a resource for research on the immune response to SARS-CoV-2. The material from the prospective study consisted of cDNA or gDNA derived from T cells, B-cell-depleted T cells, or PBMCs. Deeply sampled blood TCRbeta repertoires from subjects exposed to, actively infected with, or recovered from COVID-19 were included in the dataset. Nearly every sample came with metadata listing a de-identified subject ID, COVID-19 status, age in years and sex. The samples were drawn from the first 160 participants of the ongoing ImmuneRACE study and from about 1,200 subjects provided by 6 global collaborators.

TCRbeta CDR3 regions were amplified from genomic DNA using the immunoSEQ Assay, a bias-controlled multiplex PCR. From the authors' description of their analysis: The number of nucleated cells in each sample was estimated from the amplification of reference gene primers within the assay. To quantify the absolute abundance of each unique TCRbeta CDR3 rearrangement, sequence reads were collapsed and filtered. For each sample, productive Simpson clonality was calculated as the square root of Simpson's diversity index across productive rearrangements. In its TCRdb copy, this immuneACCESS table keeps in-frame sequences only and misses some clones. Where compared with another copy, unresolved V genes explain less than half of these, and the others have no known cause. The DNA gave D and trimming, while V, J and clone size come from that table. The table for this sample lists roughly 290,000 clones; approximately 90% of them were counted only once. Approximately 0.84% of the sample comes from the top ten.

Beyond this particular receptor, the publication reports: The amount of clinical and demographic metadata varied by source and participant and was provided uncurated.

Relative to germline, V is 3 bases shorter and J is 0 bases shorter, with 15 bases between their ends. The germline V gene sets CDR1 to SGDLS and CDR2 to YYNGEE. Its CDR3 holds 17 amino acids, cysteine through phenylalanine. Left in the record is the CDR3 DNA by itself, 51 bases read in frame from the first base. Collaborating institutions collected whole blood in K2EDTA tubes following their own protocols. For TCRbeta analysis, collaborators shipped samples in one of three forms: frozen whole blood, isolated PBMCs, or DNA extracted from either of those sample types. The rearranged chain carries TRBV9 and TRBJ1-4; 5 matching bases give a weak D call of TRBD1. Material for sequencing was peripheral blood. The clonotype originates from a man in his thirties or forties with acute or convalescent COVID-19. The CDR3 protein: CASSAALGLPTNEKLFF. The DNA sequence is given as TGTGCCAGCAGCGCCGCCCTGGGGCTTCCAACTAATGAAAAACTGTTTTTT.